What follows describes a single T cell receptor (beta chain). Its recognized antigen is unknown. No base qualities exist here, and no much larger clone lies one base off it. The immunoSEQ Assay, a bias-controlled multiplex PCR, was used to amplify TCRbeta CDR3 regions from genomic DNA. The published analysis was carried out like this. The number of nucleated cells in each sample was estimated from the amplification of reference gene primers within the assay. To quantify the absolute abundance of each unique TCRbeta CDR3 rearrangement, sequence reads were collapsed and filtered. For each sample, productive Simpson clonality was calculated as the square root of Simpson's diversity index over productive rearrangements. TCRdb mirrors the immuneACCESS table, restricted to in-frame sequences. Some clones are absent from its copies; in checked studies, under half trace to an unresolved V gene, and the reason for the others is unknown. For V, J and clone size, that table is used; D and trimming come from the DNA. This sample has approximately 130,000 clones in its table, and about 76% of those were observed once. The ten largest clones add up to about 8% of the sample.

The sample comes from a study of blood T cell repertoires in COVID-19 (dated by TCRdb to 2019 to 2021). Describing the broader study: Samples from collaborators originated in the United States, Italy and Spain and spanned both the acute and convalescent phases of COVID-19. The material from the prospective study consisted of cDNA or gDNA derived from T cells, B-cell-depleted T cells, or PBMCs. Deeply sampled blood TCRbeta repertoires from subjects exposed to, actively infected with, or recovered from COVID-19 were included in the dataset. The repertoires were made available in a free public database intended to serve as a resource for research on the immune response to SARS-CoV-2. Samples were obtained from the ongoing ImmuneRACE study (first 160 participants) and from over a thousand subjects provided by 6 global collaborators. The sample metadata nearly always contained a de-identified subject ID, COVID-19 status, age in years and sex. HLA class I and class II types, where available, came from metadata supplied by the sample provider rather than from assay-based typing.

Collaborating institutions collected whole blood in K2EDTA tubes following their own protocols. For TCRbeta analysis, collaborators shipped samples in one of three forms: frozen whole blood, isolated PBMCs, or DNA extracted from either of those sample types. The paper's findings and limits, for the study overall: The quantity of clinical and demographic metadata differed by source and by participant and was supplied without curation.

From cysteine to phenylalanine, the CDR3 is 15 amino acids long. Only the CDR3 part of the read is kept: 45 bases, read in frame from the first base. The junction shows trimming of 4 bases on V and 5 bases on J, plus 15 bases between the germline ends. CDR1 and CDR2, looked up from the germline V gene (reference sequence), are LGHDT and YNNKEL. Recombination connected TRBV3-1 (or the pseudogene TRBV3-2) to TRBJ2-4; a tentative D match to TRBD1 spans 6 bases. The source of this sequence is a woman between 55 and 75 years old with active or convalescent COVID-19. The sample comprised peripheral blood. The DNA is as follows: TGTGCCAGCAGCCCCGAGGCAGGGGTCGAAAACATTCAGTACTTC. Its protein product is CASSPEAGVENIQYF.